This T cell receptor (beta chain) was retrieved from a study of type 1 regulatory T cells. Study in general: T-allo10 is an in vitro-generated, Tr1-enriched CD4 T cell product specific for alloantigen. The study, taken as a whole, reports: Compared with non-type 1 regulatory T cells, type 1 regulatory T cells showed a more restricted TCR repertoire.

Remarks on this clonotype: Its antigen is not known.

TCRdb itself ran the reads through MiXCR, one entry per CDR3 protein. Here the sample spans under 75,000 distinct CDR3 sequences, around 21% being singletons. With V trimmed by 4 bases and J by 3 bases, 3 bases remained unmatched. The CDR3 contains 13 residues. CDR1 is DFQATT, CDR2 SNEGSKA, per germline (reference sequence). Sample: cultured type 1 regulatory T (Tr1) cells, either the whole culture or a sorted fraction (not recorded which). This TCR was sampled from a human donor in good health. This chain uses TRBV20-1 with TRBJ2-7; 10 bases match TRBD2. CDR3 sequence (DNA): TGCAGTGCTATGCCTAGCGGGAGCTACGAGCAGTACTTC. Translating gives CSAMPSGSYEQYF.